This T cell receptor beta chain was recovered during a study of T-cell memory formation after mild COVID-19. Study in general: Clusters of TCRs were largely donor specific. Study-level results: The study found contracting CD4+ clones mainly in CM and EM and contracting CD8+ clones in EMRA. Among clones peaking at day 37 in the second wave, SARS-CoV-2 specificity remained unconfirmed. Clones contracting across day 15 to 85 had a balanced CD4/CD8 profile; later expanding clones leaned CD4+.

J lost 1 base, V lost 5 bases, and 6 bases had no gene match. The CDR3 contains 15 residues. Germline V CDR1 and CDR2: SGHRS, YFSETQ. This clonotype came up a few times. The antigen remains unidentified. TCRdb called the 5' RACE reads again in MiXCR, with one record for every CDR3 protein. Among some 490,000 distinct CDR3 sequences listed, 15% to 20% were seen once. This chain connects TRBV5-1 to TRBJ2-5; 9 bases are a match to TRBD2. Specimen: PBMCs or a T cell subset sorted from them (not recorded which). This receptor was identified in an adult woman who had mild COVID-19 (a few samples of this study predate the infection). Cell type and time point are not known. The CDR3 is CASRSSGGLQETQYF. CDR3 DNA sequence: TGCGCCAGCAGGAGTAGCGGGGGTCTCCAAGAGACCCAGTACTTC.